The rows below give T cell receptor beta chains drawn from one sample of a study of blood T cell repertoires in COVID-19. Sequenced by immunoSEQ multiplex PCR; TCRdb stores in-frame clones only, minus some. The sample has 50,000 or so clones, around 87% seen once; the top ten hold 5.5% to 7.5%. Source material: peripheral blood. Receptors were obtained from a man in his fifties or sixties with active COVID-19. Both conserved end residues are part of each CDR3. The order of the fields is V gene, D gene, clone size, J gene, CDR3 protein, CDR3 DNA. A D gene is named only where the DNA matches it firmly. Only part of the rows carry a size: once, few, many, or a class if the clone is expanded.

v_gene: TRBV19
d_gene: -
abundance: -
j_gene: TRBJ2-7
CDR3aa: CASSIGHPYAYEQYF
CDR3nt: TGTGCCAGTAGTATAGGGCACCCATACGCCTACGAGCAGTACTTC

v_gene: TRBV7-2
d_gene: TRBD2
abundance: -
j_gene: TRBJ2-3
CDR3aa: CASSPVGGSTDTQYF
CDR3nt: TGTGCCAGCAGCCCGGTCGGGGGGAGCACAGATACGCAGTATTTT

v_gene: TRBV18
d_gene: -
abundance: -
j_gene: TRBJ2-5
CDR3aa: CASSPGWRETQYF
CDR3nt: TGTGCCAGCTCACCAGGGTGGCGGGAGACCCAGTACTTC

v_gene: TRBV6-6
d_gene: TRBD1
abundance: -
j_gene: TRBJ2-7
CDR3aa: CASSRQGGSSYEQYF
CDR3nt: TGTGCCAGCAGTAGACAGGGGGGGAGCTCCTACGAGCAGTACTTC

v_gene: TRBV5-4
d_gene: -
abundance: -
j_gene: TRBJ2-2
CDR3aa: CASSLDSTYTGELFF
CDR3nt: TGTGCCAGCAGCTTAGACAGTACCTACACCGGGGAGCTGTTTTTT

v_gene: TRBV6-5
d_gene: TRBD1
abundance: -
j_gene: TRBJ2-3
CDR3aa: CASTRGRFPDTQYF
CDR3nt: TGTGCCAGCACCAGGGGGCGATTCCCAGATACGCAGTATTTT

v_gene: TRBV6-2/TRBV6-3
d_gene: -
abundance: -
j_gene: TRBJ2-5
CDR3aa: CASSPLAHETQYF
CDR3nt: TGTGCCAGCAGCCCCCTAGCCCATGAGACCCAGTACTTC

v_gene: TRBV5-1
d_gene: -
abundance: -
j_gene: TRBJ2-1
CDR3aa: CASSPTSFPYNEQFF
CDR3nt: TGCGCCAGCAGCCCCACTAGTTTCCCCTACAATGAGCAGTTCTTC

v_gene: TRBV30
d_gene: -
abundance: few
j_gene: TRBJ1-2
CDR3aa: CAWGQGHHGYGYTF
CDR3nt: TGTGCCTGGGGCCAAGGACACCATGGCTATGGCTACACCTTC

v_gene: TRBV29-1
d_gene: TRBD1
abundance: -
j_gene: TRBJ2-2
CDR3aa: CSVRGQGNTGELFF
CDR3nt: TGCAGCGTTAGGGGACAGGGGAATACCGGGGAGCTGTTTTTT

v_gene: TRBV7-9
d_gene: TRBD1
abundance: -
j_gene: TRBJ2-1
CDR3aa: CASRNTGTGYNEQFF
CDR3nt: TGTGCCAGCAGAAATACCGGGACAGGGTACAATGAGCAGTTCTTC

v_gene: TRBV7-8
d_gene: TRBD1
abundance: -
j_gene: TRBJ2-2
CDR3aa: CASSLVQGAGELFF
CDR3nt: TGTGCCAGCAGCTTAGTGCAGGGGGCCGGGGAGCTGTTTTTT

v_gene: TRBV7-9
d_gene: -
abundance: -
j_gene: TRBJ2-1
CDR3aa: CASGGAEWETVSYNEQFF
CDR3nt: TGTGCCAGCGGGGGGGCAGAGTGGGAGACTGTTTCCTACAATGAGCAGTTCTTC

v_gene: TRBV4-1
d_gene: TRBD1
abundance: -
j_gene: TRBJ1-6
CDR3aa: CASSRWDRGDSPLHF
CDR3nt: TGCGCCAGCAGCCGATGGGACAGGGGGGATTCACCCCTCCACTTT

v_gene: TRBV3-1/TRBV3-2
d_gene: -
abundance: -
j_gene: TRBJ2-7
CDR3aa: CASSRQRFGEQYF
CDR3nt: TGTGCCAGCAGTCGACAGAGGTTTGGCGAGCAGTACTTC

v_gene: TRBV29-1
d_gene: TRBD2
abundance: -
j_gene: TRBJ2-5
CDR3aa: CSVAGGEETQYF
CDR3nt: TGCAGCGTCGCGGGGGGGGAAGAGACCCAGTACTTC

v_gene: TRBV10-3
d_gene: TRBD2
abundance: -
j_gene: TRBJ2-1
CDR3aa: CAIRLAGVQDEQFF
CDR3nt: TGTGCCATCCGCCTAGCGGGGGTGCAGGATGAGCAGTTCTTC

v_gene: TRBV24-1
d_gene: -
abundance: -
j_gene: TRBJ2-2
CDR3aa: CATSGFSSSGTGELFF
CDR3nt: TGTGCCACCAGTGGCTTTTCTAGTTCGGGCACCGGGGAGCTGTTTTTT

v_gene: TRBV25-1
d_gene: -
abundance: -
j_gene: TRBJ1-1
CDR3aa: CASSYNRVTEAFF
CDR3nt: TGTGCCAGCAGTTATAACAGGGTCACTGAAGCTTTCTTT

v_gene: TRBV3-1/TRBV3-2
d_gene: TRBD2
abundance: -
j_gene: TRBJ2-1
CDR3aa: CASSQDQRGFRNEQFF
CDR3nt: TGTGCCAGCAGCCAAGATCAGCGGGGGTTTCGCAATGAGCAGTTCTTC

v_gene: TRBV9
d_gene: -
abundance: -
j_gene: TRBJ2-7
CDR3aa: CASSVGSSGSTYEQYF
CDR3nt: TGTGCCAGCAGCGTAGGATCAAGCGGATCAACCTACGAGCAGTACTTC

v_gene: TRBV3-1/TRBV3-2
d_gene: -
abundance: -
j_gene: TRBJ1-1
CDR3aa: CASSHARSTEAFF
CDR3nt: TGTGCCAGCAGCCACGCCCGGAGTACTGAAGCTTTCTTT

v_gene: TRBV10-1
d_gene: -
abundance: -
j_gene: TRBJ2-1
CDR3aa: CASSVGGEPRLQFF
CDR3nt: TGCGCCAGCAGTGTGGGCGGGGAGCCCCGTTTGCAGTTCTTC

v_gene: TRBV12-5
d_gene: -
abundance: few
j_gene: TRBJ1-2
CDR3aa: CASGFPETYPGAGGYTF
CDR3nt: TGTGCTAGTGGTTTTCCCGAAACCTACCCAGGGGCTGGCGGCTACACCTTC

v_gene: TRBV5-4
d_gene: -
abundance: -
j_gene: TRBJ2-3
CDR3aa: CASRRDSAPTDTQYF
CDR3nt: TGTGCCAGCAGGAGGGACTCAGCCCCCACAGATACGCAGTATTTT

v_gene: TRBV15
d_gene: -
abundance: once
j_gene: TRBJ2-7
CDR3aa: CATSSRRGHYEQYF
CDR3nt: TGTGCCACCAGCTCCCGGCGGGGGCACTACGAGCAGTACTTC

v_gene: TRBV10-1
d_gene: -
abundance: -
j_gene: TRBJ2-7
CDR3aa: CASMPGHEQYF
CDR3nt: TGCGCCAGCATGCCAGGGCACGAGCAGTACTTC

v_gene: TRBV5-1
d_gene: -
abundance: -
j_gene: TRBJ1-1
CDR3aa: CASSLDPEDTEAFF
CDR3nt: TGCGCCAGCAGCTTGGACCCAGAGGACACTGAAGCTTTCTTT

v_gene: TRBV3-1/TRBV3-2
d_gene: -
abundance: -
j_gene: TRBJ1-1
CDR3aa: CASSQALLGNTEAFF
CDR3nt: TGTGCCAGCAGCCAAGCCCTTCTCGGGAACACTGAAGCTTTCTTT

v_gene: TRBV14
d_gene: TRBD2
abundance: once
j_gene: TRBJ2-1
CDR3aa: CASSQAGGLNEQFF
CDR3nt: TGTGCCAGCAGCCAGGCGGGAGGTCTTAATGAGCAGTTCTTC

v_gene: TRBV2
d_gene: -
abundance: -
j_gene: TRBJ2-3
CDR3aa: CASSSQGKADTQYF
CDR3nt: TGTGCCAGCAGTTCCCAGGGAAAAGCAGATACGCAGTATTTT

v_gene: TRBV5-1
d_gene: TRBD2
abundance: -
j_gene: TRBJ2-7
CDR3aa: CASRPGGALMSHEQYF
CDR3nt: TGCGCCAGCAGACCCGGGGGGGCTTTGATGTCCCACGAGCAGTACTTC

v_gene: TRBV6-5
d_gene: -
abundance: few
j_gene: TRBJ2-2
CDR3aa: CASSQASPGELFF
CDR3nt: TGTGCCAGCAGTCAGGCTAGCCCCGGGGAGCTGTTTTTT

v_gene: TRBV3-1/TRBV3-2
d_gene: -
abundance: -
j_gene: TRBJ1-1
CDR3aa: CASSQGTRSPEAFF
CDR3nt: TGTGCCAGCAGCCAGGGGACTAGAAGTCCTGAAGCTTTCTTT

v_gene: TRBV28
d_gene: TRBD1
abundance: -
j_gene: TRBJ1-2
CDR3aa: CASSGGQGIYGYTF
CDR3nt: TGTGCCAGCAGTGGAGGACAGGGGATCTATGGCTACACCTTC

v_gene: TRBV6-6
d_gene: -
abundance: -
j_gene: TRBJ2-7
CDR3aa: CASSSETAYEQYF
CDR3nt: TGTGCCAGCAGTTCTGAGACAGCCTACGAGCAGTACTTC

v_gene: TRBV7-9
d_gene: -
abundance: few
j_gene: TRBJ1-1
CDR3aa: CASSLVPGTEAFF
CDR3nt: TGTGCCAGCAGCTTAGTTCCGGGAACTGAAGCTTTCTTT

v_gene: TRBV3-1/TRBV3-2
d_gene: -
abundance: -
j_gene: TRBJ2-5
CDR3aa: CASSQNRAQETQYF
CDR3nt: TGTGCCAGCAGCCAAAACAGGGCACAAGAGACCCAGTACTTC

v_gene: TRBV12-3/TRBV12-4
d_gene: -
abundance: -
j_gene: TRBJ2-7
CDR3aa: CASSSRTAYEQYF
CDR3nt: TGTGCCAGCAGTTCACGGACTGCCTACGAGCAGTACTTC

v_gene: TRBV29-1
d_gene: TRBD2
abundance: -
j_gene: TRBJ2-2
CDR3aa: CSVSGRETGELFF
CDR3nt: TGCAGCGTTAGCGGGAGGGAAACCGGGGAGCTGTTTTTT

v_gene: TRBV4-1
d_gene: -
abundance: -
j_gene: TRBJ2-3
CDR3aa: CASSPLAGTDTQYF
CDR3nt: TGCGCCAGCAGCCCCCTGGCAGGCACAGATACGCAGTATTTT

v_gene: TRBV9
d_gene: -
abundance: -
j_gene: TRBJ2-2
CDR3aa: CASSVPANTGELFF
CDR3nt: TGTGCCAGCAGCGTACCTGCGAACACCGGGGAGCTGTTTTTT

v_gene: TRBV6-5
d_gene: -
abundance: -
j_gene: TRBJ1-2
CDR3aa: CASSYHSEGGYTF
CDR3nt: TGTGCCAGCAGTTACCACTCGGAGGGGGGCTACACCTTC

v_gene: TRBV7-2
d_gene: TRBD2
abundance: -
j_gene: TRBJ2-2
CDR3aa: CASSLDPTSNGGELFF
CDR3nt: TGTGCCAGCAGCTTAGATCCGACTAGCAATGGCGGGGAGCTGTTTTTT

v_gene: TRBV30
d_gene: -
abundance: -
j_gene: TRBJ2-3
CDR3aa: CAWSVRARDTQYF
CDR3nt: TGTGCCTGGAGTGTGAGGGCGAGAGATACGCAGTATTTT

v_gene: TRBV20-1
d_gene: -
abundance: few
j_gene: TRBJ1-5
CDR3aa: CSASQGASPNQPQHF
CDR3nt: TGCAGTGCTAGTCAAGGGGCGAGTCCCAATCAGCCCCAGCATTTT

v_gene: TRBV28
d_gene: -
abundance: -
j_gene: TRBJ2-1
CDR3aa: CASSPRQDSYNEQFF
CDR3nt: TGTGCCAGCAGTCCAAGACAGGACTCCTACAATGAGCAGTTCTTC

v_gene: TRBV6-6
d_gene: -
abundance: few
j_gene: TRBJ1-1
CDR3aa: CASRPGLTEAFF
CDR3nt: TGTGCCAGCCGCCCAGGGCTCACTGAAGCTTTCTTT

v_gene: TRBV6-1
d_gene: TRBD1
abundance: -
j_gene: TRBJ1-2
CDR3aa: CASSEARQGGGYTF
CDR3nt: TGTGCCAGCAGTGAAGCGAGACAGGGAGGTGGCTACACCTTC

v_gene: TRBV12-5
d_gene: TRBD1
abundance: -
j_gene: TRBJ2-4
CDR3aa: CASAPGGKNIQYF
CDR3nt: TGTGCTAGTGCCCCAGGGGGTAAAAACATTCAGTACTTC

v_gene: TRBV6-6
d_gene: -
abundance: -
j_gene: TRBJ1-1
CDR3aa: CASSTPSGSERWAFF
CDR3nt: TGTGCCAGCAGTACCCCCAGTGGGTCGGAGCGGTGGGCTTTCTTT

v_gene: TRBV7-2
d_gene: TRBD2
abundance: -
j_gene: TRBJ2-3
CDR3aa: CASSRTSGQPDTQYF
CDR3nt: TGTGCCAGCAGCCGGACTAGCGGGCAGCCAGATACGCAGTATTTT

v_gene: TRBV5-1
d_gene: TRBD2
abundance: -
j_gene: TRBJ2-2
CDR3aa: CASSLHPAGGPGGELFF
CDR3nt: TGCGCCAGCAGCTTGCACCCGGCGGGAGGGCCGGGGGGGGAGCTGTTTTTT

v_gene: TRBV7-9
d_gene: -
abundance: few
j_gene: TRBJ1-2
CDR3aa: CASSLSLVVGYTF
CDR3nt: TGTGCCAGCAGCTTGAGCTTGGTCGTTGGCTACACCTTC

v_gene: TRBV6-2/TRBV6-3
d_gene: -
abundance: -
j_gene: TRBJ1-1
CDR3aa: CASSPGEVWTVNTEAFF
CDR3nt: TGTGCCAGCAGCCCCGGGGAAGTATGGACGGTCAACACTGAAGCTTTCTTT

v_gene: TRBV5-1
d_gene: TRBD2
abundance: -
j_gene: TRBJ2-1
CDR3aa: CASSLDPGLAGGTQFF
CDR3nt: TGCGCCAGCAGCTTAGATCCCGGACTAGCGGGGGGGACGCAGTTCTTC

v_gene: TRBV5-4
d_gene: TRBD2
abundance: -
j_gene: TRBJ2-3
CDR3aa: CASRLAATISTDTQYF
CDR3nt: TGTGCCAGCAGGCTAGCGGCCACTATTAGCACAGATACGCAGTATTTT